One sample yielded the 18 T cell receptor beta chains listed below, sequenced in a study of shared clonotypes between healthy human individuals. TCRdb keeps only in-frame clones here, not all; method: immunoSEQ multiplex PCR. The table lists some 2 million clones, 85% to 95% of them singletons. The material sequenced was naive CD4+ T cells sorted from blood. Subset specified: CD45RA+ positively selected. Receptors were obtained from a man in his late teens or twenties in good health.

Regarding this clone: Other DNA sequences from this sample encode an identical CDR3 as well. The CDR3 region is CASSPDRGYGYTF. Written as DNA, the CDR3 is TGTGCCAGCAGCCCAGACAGGGGCTATGGCTACACCTTC. The chain carries TRBV6-6 and TRBJ1-2; 8 nucleotides line up with TRBD1. The length of the CDR3 is 13 residues. Germline V gene lookup returns CDR1 MNHNY and CDR2 SVGAGI (reference sequence). V trimming: 6 bases; J trimming: 4 bases; junction bases outside the gene matches: 4.

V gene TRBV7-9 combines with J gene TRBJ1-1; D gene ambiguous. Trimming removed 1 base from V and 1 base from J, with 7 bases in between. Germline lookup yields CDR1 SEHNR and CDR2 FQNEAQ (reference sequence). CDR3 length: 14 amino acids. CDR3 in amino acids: CASSLVAANTEAFF. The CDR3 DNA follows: TGTGCCAGCAGCTTAGTGGCAGCGAACACTGAAGCTTTCTTT.

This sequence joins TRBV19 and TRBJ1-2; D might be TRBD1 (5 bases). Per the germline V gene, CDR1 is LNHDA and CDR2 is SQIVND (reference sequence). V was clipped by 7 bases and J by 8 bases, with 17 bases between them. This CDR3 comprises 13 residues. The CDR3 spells CASNIVGGYGYTF. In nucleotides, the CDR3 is TGTGCCAGTAATATTGTCGGGGGGTACGGCTACACCTTC.

Here the CDR3 reads CASRDVAGTGNTIYF. The CDR3 nucleotides read TGTGCCAGCAGGGATGTGGCCGGGACTGGAAACACCATATATTTT. The V gene is TRBV6-1, the J gene TRBJ1-3, with D uncertain. CDR1 is MNHNS and CDR2 is SASEGT in the germline V gene. The germline V and J ends were trimmed by 6 bases and 2 bases, with 14 bases remaining between them. The CDR3 spans 15 residues.

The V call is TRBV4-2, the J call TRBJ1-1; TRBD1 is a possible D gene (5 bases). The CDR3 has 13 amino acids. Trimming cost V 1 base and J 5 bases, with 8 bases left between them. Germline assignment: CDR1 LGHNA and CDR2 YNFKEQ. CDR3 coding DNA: TGTGCCAGCAGCCAAGTAGGGGATACTGAAGCTTTCTTT. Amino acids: CASSQVGDTEAFF.

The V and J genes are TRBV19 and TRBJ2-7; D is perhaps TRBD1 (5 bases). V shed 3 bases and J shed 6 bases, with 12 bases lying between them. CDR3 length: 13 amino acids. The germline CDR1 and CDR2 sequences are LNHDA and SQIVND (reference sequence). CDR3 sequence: CASSMGQAPEQYF. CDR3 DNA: TGTGCCAGTAGTATGGGGCAGGCCCCCGAGCAGTACTTC.

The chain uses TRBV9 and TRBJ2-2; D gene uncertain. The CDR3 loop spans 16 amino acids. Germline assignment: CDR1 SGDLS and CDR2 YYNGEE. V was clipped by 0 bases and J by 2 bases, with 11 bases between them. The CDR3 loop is CASSVAIQANTGELFF. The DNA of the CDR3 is TGTGCCAGCAGCGTAGCTATCCAAGCAAACACCGGGGAGCTGTTTTTT.

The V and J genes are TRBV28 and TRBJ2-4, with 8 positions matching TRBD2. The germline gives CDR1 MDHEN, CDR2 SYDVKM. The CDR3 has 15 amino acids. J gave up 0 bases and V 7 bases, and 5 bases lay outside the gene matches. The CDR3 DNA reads TGTGCCAGCACCGGGGGGGGCATAGCCAAAAACATTCAGTACTTC. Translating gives CASTGGGIAKNIQYF.

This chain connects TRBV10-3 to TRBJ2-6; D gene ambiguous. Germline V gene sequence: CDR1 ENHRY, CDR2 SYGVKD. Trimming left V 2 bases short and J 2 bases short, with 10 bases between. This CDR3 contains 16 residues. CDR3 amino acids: CAISEPVTTGANVLTF. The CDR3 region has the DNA TGTGCCATCAGTGAGCCCGTCACCACTGGGGCCAACGTCCTGACTTTC.

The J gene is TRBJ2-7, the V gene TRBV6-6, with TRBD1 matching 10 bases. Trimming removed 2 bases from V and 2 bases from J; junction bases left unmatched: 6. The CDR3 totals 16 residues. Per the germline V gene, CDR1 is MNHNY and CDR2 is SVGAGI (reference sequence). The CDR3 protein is CASSYPGQGGTYEQYF. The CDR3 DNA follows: TGTGCCAGCAGTTACCCCGGACAGGGGGGGACCTACGAGCAGTACTTC.

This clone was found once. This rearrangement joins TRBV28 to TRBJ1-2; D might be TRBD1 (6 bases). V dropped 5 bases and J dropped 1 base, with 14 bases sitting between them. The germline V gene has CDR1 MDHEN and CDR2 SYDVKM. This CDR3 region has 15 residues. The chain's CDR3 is CASSVTGTDNYGYTF. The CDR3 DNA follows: TGTGCCAGCAGTGTAACAGGGACGGATAACTATGGCTACACCTTC.

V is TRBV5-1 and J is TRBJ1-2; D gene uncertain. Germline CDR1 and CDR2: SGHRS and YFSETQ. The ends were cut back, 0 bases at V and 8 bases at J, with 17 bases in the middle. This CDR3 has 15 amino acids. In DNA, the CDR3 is TGCGCCAGCAGCTTGGCCGGGAGGGCTTCGGGAGGCTACACCTTC. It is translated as CASSLAGRASGGYTF.

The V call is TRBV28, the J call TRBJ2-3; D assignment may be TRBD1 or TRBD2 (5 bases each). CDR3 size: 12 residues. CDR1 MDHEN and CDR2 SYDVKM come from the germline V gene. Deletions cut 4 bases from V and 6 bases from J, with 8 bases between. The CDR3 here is CASSWGWDTQYF. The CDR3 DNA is TGTGCCAGCAGTTGGGGGTGGGATACGCAGTATTTT.

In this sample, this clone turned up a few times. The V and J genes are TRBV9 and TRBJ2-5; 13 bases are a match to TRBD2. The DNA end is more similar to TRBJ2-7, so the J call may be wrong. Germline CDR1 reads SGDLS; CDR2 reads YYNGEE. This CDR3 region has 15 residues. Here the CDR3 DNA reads TGTGCCAGCAGCGTTGGGACTAGCGGGGTCGGCGAGCAGTACTTC. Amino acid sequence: CASSVGTSGVGEQYF.

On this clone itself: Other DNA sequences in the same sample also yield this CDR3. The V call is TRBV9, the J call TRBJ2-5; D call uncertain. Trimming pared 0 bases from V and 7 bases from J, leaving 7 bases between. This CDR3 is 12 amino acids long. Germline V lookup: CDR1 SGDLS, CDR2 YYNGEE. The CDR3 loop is CASSVDVGTQYF. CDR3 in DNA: TGTGCCAGCAGCGTAGACGTCGGGACCCAGTACTTC.

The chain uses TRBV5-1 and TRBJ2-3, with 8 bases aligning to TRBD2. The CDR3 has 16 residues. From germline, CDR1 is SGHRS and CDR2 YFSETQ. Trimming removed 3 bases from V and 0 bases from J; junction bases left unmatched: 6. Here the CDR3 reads CASSSPGGRSTDTQYF. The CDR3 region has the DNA TGCGCCAGCAGCTCTCCGGGAGGGAGAAGCACAGATACGCAGTATTTT.

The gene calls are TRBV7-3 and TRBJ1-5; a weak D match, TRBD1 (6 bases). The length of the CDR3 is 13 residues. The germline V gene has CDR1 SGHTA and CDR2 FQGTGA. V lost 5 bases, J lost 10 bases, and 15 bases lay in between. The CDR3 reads CASSLQQGSPQHF. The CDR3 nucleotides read TGTGCCAGCAGCCTCCAACAGGGTAGTCCCCAGCATTTT.

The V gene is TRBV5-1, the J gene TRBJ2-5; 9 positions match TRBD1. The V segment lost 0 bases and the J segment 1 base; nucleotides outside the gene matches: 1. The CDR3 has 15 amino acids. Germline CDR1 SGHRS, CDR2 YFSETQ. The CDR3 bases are TGCGCCAGCAGCTTGGGGACAGGGGCCCAAGAGACCCAGTACTTC. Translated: CASSLGTGAQETQYF.